These T cell receptor beta chains were read from a single sample in a study of cytomegalovirus exposure and HLA in healthy donors. Generated by immunoSEQ multiplex PCR, the TCRdb table keeps only in-frame clones and is missing some. Reported are over 40,000 clones; the ten largest clones contain over 2%. Sequenced input: PBMCs. These receptors all stem from a woman in her thirties or forties in good health and CMV-seronegative. Each CDR3 is given with its conserved first and last residue. The D gene is left open where the match is weak.

D,V,J,CDR3,DNA
NA,TRBV30,TRBJ1-2,CAWSKGDYGYTF,TGTGCCTGGAGTAAGGGGGATTATGGCTACACCTTC
NA,TRBV5-1,TRBJ2-7,CASSSQGNEQYF,TGCGCCAGCAGCTCCCAGGGAAACGAGCAGTACTTC
TRBD2,TRBV25-1,TRBJ2-5,CASSRGDASGRETQYF,TGTGCCAGCAGTAGGGGGGACGCTAGCGGGAGGGAGACCCAGTACTTC
TRBD1,TRBV7-6,TRBJ2-4,CASSLGQGAPLAKNIQYF,TGTGCCAGCAGCTTGGGGCAGGGGGCACCGCTAGCCAAAAACATTCAGTACTTC
NA,TRBV7-8,TRBJ2-1,CASSPRRSSDNEQFF,TGTGCCAGCAGCCCTCGGAGAAGCTCCGACAATGAGCAGTTCTTC
TRBD2,TRBV11-1,TRBJ2-5,CASSLGGAGGQETQYF,TGTGCCAGCAGCTTGGGCGGGGCGGGGGGCCAAGAGACCCAGTACTTC
NA,TRBV21-1,TRBJ2-7,CASSKVGAVGADRCEQYF,TGTGCCAGCAGCAAAGTTGGCGCCGTGGGGGCAGATCGTTGCGAGCAGTACTTC
TRBD1,TRBV7-2,TRBJ1-1,CASRHGTGALLNTEAFF,TGTGCCAGCAGACATGGGACAGGGGCTTTATTGAACACTGAAGCTTTCTTT
NA,TRBV7-9,TRBJ1-3,CASSPGGAVGNTIYF,TGTGCCAGCAGCCCGGGAGGGGCGGTTGGAAACACCATATATTTT
NA,TRBV5-6,TRBJ2-5,CASSLGEETQYF,TGTGCCAGCAGCCTGGGGGAGGAGACCCAGTACTTC
NA,TRBV6-1,TRBJ2-1,CASSESIGEQFF,TGTGCCAGCAGTGAATCCATCGGTGAGCAGTTCTTC
NA,TRBV6-6,TRBJ2-2,CAERGNTGELFF,TGTGCCGAACGGGGGAACACCGGGGAGCTGTTTTTT
NA,TRBV7-9,TRBJ2-3,CASSRPAVVEFTDTQYF,TGTGCCAGCAGCCGCCCCGCGGTCGTGGAATTCACAGATACGCAGTATTTT
NA,TRBV6-5,TRBJ2-7,CASRSTGLEQYF,TGTGCCAGCAGAAGCACAGGGCTCGAGCAGTACTTC
NA,TRBV14,TRBJ2-7,CASSQDHSYEQYF,TGTGCCAGCAGCCAAGATCACTCCTACGAGCAGTACTTC
NA,TRBV10-3,TRBJ2-7,CAIKTRTVGDYEQYF,TGTGCCATCAAGACCAGGACAGTTGGGGACTACGAGCAGTACTTC
NA,TRBV9,TRBJ2-7,CASSVVPYEQYF,TGTGCCAGCAGCGTAGTCCCCTACGAGCAGTACTTC
TRBD1,TRBV6-6,TRBJ1-1,CASSPWRGQAFF,TGTGCCAGCAGCCCCTGGAGGGGGCAGGCTTTCTTT
TRBD2,TRBV5-1,TRBJ2-1,CASSLGLAGVNEQFF,TGCGCCAGCAGCTTGGGACTAGCGGGGGTAAATGAGCAGTTCTTC
TRBD1,TRBV11-2,TRBJ2-2,CASSAQGQSLTGELFF,TGTGCCAGCAGCGCACAGGGACAGAGCCTCACCGGGGAGCTGTTTTTT
NA,TRBV7-9,TRBJ1-1,CASSLPGGDTEAFF,TGTGCCAGCAGCTTACCCGGCGGGGACACTGAAGCTTTCTTT
NA,TRBV7-2,TRBJ1-4,CASSAAGAGANEKLFF,TGTGCCAGCAGCGCCGCGGGGGCAGGGGCTAATGAAAAACTGTTTTTT
NA,TRBV2,TRBJ1-1,CASSERAGAMDTEAFF,TGTGCCAGCAGTGAAAGGGCAGGGGCGATGGACACTGAAGCTTTCTTT
NA,TRBV2,TRBJ1-2,CASSQSRVYGYTF,TGTGCCAGCAGTCAAAGCCGGGTCTATGGCTACACCTTC
TRBD1,TRBV5-6,TRBJ1-1,CASTGTGNTEAFF,TGTGCCAGCACCGGGACAGGGAACACTGAAGCTTTCTTT
TRBD1,TRBV7-6,TRBJ2-3,CASSLQGMADTQYF,TGTGCCAGCAGTCTACAGGGGATGGCAGATACGCAGTATTTT
TRBD1,TRBV29-1,TRBJ1-1,CSVEFGTEFRAFF,TGCAGCGTTGAGTTCGGGACAGAATTTAGAGCTTTCTTT
TRBD1,TRBV7-3,TRBJ1-1,CASSPWTGPKRTEAFF,TGTGCCAGCAGCCCGTGGACAGGTCCCAAGAGGACTGAAGCTTTCTTT
NA,TRBV20-1,TRBJ2-7,CSAPWMEKQYF,TGCAGTGCTCCCTGGATGGAGAAGCAGTACTTC
TRBD1,TRBV13,TRBJ1-1,CASRGQANTEAFF,TGTGCCAGCAGGGGACAGGCGAACACTGAAGCTTTCTTT
NA,TRBV7-2,TRBJ1-5,CASSPQASNQPQHF,TGTGCCAGCAGCCCCCAGGCGAGCAATCAGCCCCAGCATTTT
NA,TRBV10-3,TRBJ1-1,CAIGEAWSTEAFF,TGTGCCATCGGGGAGGCATGGAGCACTGAAGCTTTCTTT